The clone carrying this T cell receptor (beta chain) occurred a few times. The antigen is not known. TCRdb itself ran the reads through MiXCR, one entry per CDR3 protein. The sample contains about 770,000 distinct CDR3 sequences, 25% to 35% of which appear only once. V lost 3 bases and J 8 bases, leaving 14 bases between the germline ends. The CDR3 has 14 residues. Germline V gene lookup returns CDR1 MDHEN and CDR2 SYDVKM. This specimen comes from a study of T cell repertoires in cytomegalovirus infection. Study as a whole: Newly reported HLA-C-restricted and thoroughly characterized HLA-B-restricted CMV epitopes were employed.

General study results and limits: Summed frequency of public TCR beta families distinguished CMV carriers with the relevant HLA.

The sequence was obtained from a human donor in good health (CMV status not recorded). Some clones in this sample may be carry-over from other donors' samples. V gene TRBV28 combines with J gene TRBJ2-1; maybe TRBD2 (5 bases). Source: cultured CD8+ T cells from PBMCs, taken from culture after CMV antigen stimulation. CDR3 region: CASSFTVVRDEQFF. For the CDR3, the DNA is TGTGCCAGCAGTTTTACGGTCGTGCGGGATGAGCAGTTCTTC.